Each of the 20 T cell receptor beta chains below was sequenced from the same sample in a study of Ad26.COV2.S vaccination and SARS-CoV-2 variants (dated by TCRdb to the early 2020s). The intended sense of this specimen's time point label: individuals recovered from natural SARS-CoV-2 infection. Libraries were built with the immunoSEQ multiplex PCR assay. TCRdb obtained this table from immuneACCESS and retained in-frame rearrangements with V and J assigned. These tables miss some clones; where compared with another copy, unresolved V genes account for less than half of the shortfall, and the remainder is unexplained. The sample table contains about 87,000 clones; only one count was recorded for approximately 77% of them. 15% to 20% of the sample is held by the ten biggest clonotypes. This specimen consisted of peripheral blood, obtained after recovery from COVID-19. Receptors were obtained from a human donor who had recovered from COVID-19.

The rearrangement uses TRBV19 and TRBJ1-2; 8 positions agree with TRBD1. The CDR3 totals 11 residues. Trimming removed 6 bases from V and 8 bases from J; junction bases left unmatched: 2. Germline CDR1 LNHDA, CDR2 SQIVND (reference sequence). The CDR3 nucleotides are TGTGCCAGTAGACAGGGGGAAGGCTACACCTTC. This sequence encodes CASRQGEGYTF.

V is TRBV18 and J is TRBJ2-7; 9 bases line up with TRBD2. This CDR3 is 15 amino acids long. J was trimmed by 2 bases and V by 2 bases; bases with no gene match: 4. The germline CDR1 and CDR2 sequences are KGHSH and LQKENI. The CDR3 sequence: CASSPIAGETYEQYF. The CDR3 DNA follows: TGTGCCAGCTCACCAATAGCGGGAGAAACCTACGAGCAGTACTTC.

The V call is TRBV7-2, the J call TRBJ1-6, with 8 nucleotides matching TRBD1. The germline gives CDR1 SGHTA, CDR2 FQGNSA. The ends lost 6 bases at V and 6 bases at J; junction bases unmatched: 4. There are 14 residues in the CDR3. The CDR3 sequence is CASRRGQGNSPLHF. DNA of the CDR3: TGTGCCAGCAGGCGCGGACAGGGTAATTCACCCCTCCACTTT.

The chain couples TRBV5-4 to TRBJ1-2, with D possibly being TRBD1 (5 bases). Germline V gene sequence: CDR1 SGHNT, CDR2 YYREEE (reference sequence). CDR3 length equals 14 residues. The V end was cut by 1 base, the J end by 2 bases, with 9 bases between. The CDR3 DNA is TGTGCCAGCAGCTTGAGGGCAGGGAACTATGGCTACACCTTC. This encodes CASSLRAGNYGYTF.

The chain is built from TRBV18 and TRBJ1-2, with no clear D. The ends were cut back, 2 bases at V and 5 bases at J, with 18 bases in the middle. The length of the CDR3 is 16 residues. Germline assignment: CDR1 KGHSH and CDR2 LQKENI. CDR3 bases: TGTGCCAGCTCACCATCCGCGGCCTCGGCCGATTATGGCTACACCTTC. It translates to CASSPSAASADYGYTF.

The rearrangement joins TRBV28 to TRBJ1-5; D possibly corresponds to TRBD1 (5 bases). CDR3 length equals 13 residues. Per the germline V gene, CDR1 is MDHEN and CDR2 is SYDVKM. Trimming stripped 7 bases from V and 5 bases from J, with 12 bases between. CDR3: CASIQGVHQPQHF. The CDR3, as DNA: TGTGCCAGCATTCAGGGAGTCCATCAGCCCCAGCATTTT.

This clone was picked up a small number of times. CDR3 coding DNA: TGTGCCAGCAGTCCCAAATCAGCCCTGAACACTGAAGCTTTCTTT. Its protein is CASSPKSALNTEAFF. This sequence joins TRBV27 and TRBJ1-1; D is uncertain. CDR1 and CDR2 (germline): MNHEY, SMNVEV (reference sequence). The CDR3 spans 15 residues. Trimming left V 5 bases short and J 0 bases short, with 13 bases between.

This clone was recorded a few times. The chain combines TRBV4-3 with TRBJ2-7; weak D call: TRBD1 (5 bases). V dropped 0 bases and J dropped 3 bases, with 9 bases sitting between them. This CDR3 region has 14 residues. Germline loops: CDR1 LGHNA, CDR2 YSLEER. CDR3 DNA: TGCGCCAGCAGCCAAGAAACAGGTGTCTACGAGCAGTACTTC. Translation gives CASSQETGVYEQYF.

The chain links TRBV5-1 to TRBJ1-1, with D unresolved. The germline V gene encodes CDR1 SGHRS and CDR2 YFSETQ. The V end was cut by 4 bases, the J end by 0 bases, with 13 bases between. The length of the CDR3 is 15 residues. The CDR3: CASSPGPGLNTEAFF. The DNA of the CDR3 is TGCGCCAGCAGCCCGGGTCCAGGATTGAACACTGAAGCTTTCTTT.

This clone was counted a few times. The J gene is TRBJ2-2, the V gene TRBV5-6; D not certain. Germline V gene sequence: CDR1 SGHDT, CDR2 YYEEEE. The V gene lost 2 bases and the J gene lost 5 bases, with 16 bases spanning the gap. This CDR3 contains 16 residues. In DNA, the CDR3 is TGTGCCAGCAGCTTCGGGCTACAGCCCCCAACCGGGGAGCTGTTTTTT. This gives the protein CASSFGLQPPTGELFF.

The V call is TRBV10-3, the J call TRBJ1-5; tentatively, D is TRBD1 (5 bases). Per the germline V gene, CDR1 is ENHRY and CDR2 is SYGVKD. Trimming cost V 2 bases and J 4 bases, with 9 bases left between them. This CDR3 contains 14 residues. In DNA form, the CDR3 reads TGTGCCATCAGTGAGCAGGGTGTAAATCAGCCCCAGCATTTT. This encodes CAISEQGVNQPQHF.

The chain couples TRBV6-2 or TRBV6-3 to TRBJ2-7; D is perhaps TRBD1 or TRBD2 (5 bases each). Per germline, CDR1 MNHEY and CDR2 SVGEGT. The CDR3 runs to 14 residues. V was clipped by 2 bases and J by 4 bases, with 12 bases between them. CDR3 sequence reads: CASSYGAGRYEQYF. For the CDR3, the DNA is TGTGCCAGCAGTTACGGGGCAGGGAGATACGAGCAGTACTTC.

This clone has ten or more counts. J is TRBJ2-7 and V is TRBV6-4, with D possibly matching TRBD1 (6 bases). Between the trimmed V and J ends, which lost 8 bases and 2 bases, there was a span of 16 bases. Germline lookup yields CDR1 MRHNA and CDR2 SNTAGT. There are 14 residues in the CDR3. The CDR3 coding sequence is TGTGCCAGCTCCCAGACAGGCAATACCTACGAGCAGTACTTC. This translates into CASSQTGNTYEQYF.

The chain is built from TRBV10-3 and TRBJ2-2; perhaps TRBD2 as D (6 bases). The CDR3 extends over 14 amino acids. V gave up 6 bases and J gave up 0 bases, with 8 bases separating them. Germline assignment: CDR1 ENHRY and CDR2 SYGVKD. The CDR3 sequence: CAIRLAANTGELFF. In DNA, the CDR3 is TGTGCCATCAGACTAGCCGCGAACACCGGGGAGCTGTTTTTT.

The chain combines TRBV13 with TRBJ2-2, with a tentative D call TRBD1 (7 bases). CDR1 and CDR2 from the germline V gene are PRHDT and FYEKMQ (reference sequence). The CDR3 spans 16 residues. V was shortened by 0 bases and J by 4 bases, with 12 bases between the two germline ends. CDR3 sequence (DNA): TGTGCCAGCAGCTTAGGCCCGCAGGGGGGCACCGGGGAGCTGTTTTTT. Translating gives CASSLGPQGGTGELFF.

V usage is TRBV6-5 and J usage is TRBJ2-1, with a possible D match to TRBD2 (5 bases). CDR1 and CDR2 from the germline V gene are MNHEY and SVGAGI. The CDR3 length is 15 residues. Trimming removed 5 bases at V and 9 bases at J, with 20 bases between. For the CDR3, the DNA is TGTGCCAGCAGTCGAGCCGAGGGTGGGTTCGGTGAGCAGTTCTTC. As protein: CASSRAEGGFGEQFF.

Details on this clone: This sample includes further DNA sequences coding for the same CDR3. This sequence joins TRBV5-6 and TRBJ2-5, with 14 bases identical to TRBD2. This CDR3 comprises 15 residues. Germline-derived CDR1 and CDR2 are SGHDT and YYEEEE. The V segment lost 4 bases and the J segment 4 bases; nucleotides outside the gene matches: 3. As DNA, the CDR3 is TGTGCCAGCAGCAACGGACTAGCGGGAGGAGAGACCCAGTACTTC. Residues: CASSNGLAGGETQYF.

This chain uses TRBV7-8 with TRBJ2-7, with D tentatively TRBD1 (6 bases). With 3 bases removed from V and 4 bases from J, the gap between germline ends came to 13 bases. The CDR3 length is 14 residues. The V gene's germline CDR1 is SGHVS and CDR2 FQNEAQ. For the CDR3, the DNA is TGTGCCAGCAGCTTTGGGCAGGGGTTGTACGAGCAGTACTTC. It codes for CASSFGQGLYEQYF. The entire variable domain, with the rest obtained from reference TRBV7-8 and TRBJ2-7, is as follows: GAGVSQSPRYKVAKRGQDVALRCDPISGHVSLFWYQQALGQGPEFLTYFQNEAQLDKSGLPSDRFFAERPEGSVSTLKIQRTQQEDSAVYLCASSFGQGLYEQYFGPGTRLTVT.

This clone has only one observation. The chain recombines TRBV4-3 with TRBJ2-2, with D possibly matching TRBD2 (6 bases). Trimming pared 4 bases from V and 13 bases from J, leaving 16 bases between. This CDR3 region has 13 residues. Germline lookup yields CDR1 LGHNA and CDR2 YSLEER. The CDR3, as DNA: TGCGCCAGCAGCCTCAAACGGGGGATTTGGCTGTTTTTT. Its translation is CASSLKRGIWLFF.

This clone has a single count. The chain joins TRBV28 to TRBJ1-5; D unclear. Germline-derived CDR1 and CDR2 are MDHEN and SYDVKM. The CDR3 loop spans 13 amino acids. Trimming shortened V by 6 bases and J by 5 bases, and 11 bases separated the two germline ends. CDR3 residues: CASRDRLDQPQHF. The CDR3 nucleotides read TGTGCCAGCAGGGACCGCCTAGATCAGCCCCAGCATTTT.